A single sample gave rise to the 32 T cell receptor beta chains below, sequenced in a study of blood T cells in healthy people across ages. Primed by a sample-barcoded 5' primer and a J-beta primer mix, a second PCR proceeded for roughly 7 to 12 cycles. A single record per CDR3 protein comes from TCRdb applying MiXCR to the 5' RACE reads. Here the sample spans approximately 800,000 distinct CDR3 sequences, 20% to 25% being singletons. These same records also appear under a second study, on T cells of mothers and their children.

The sample was blood. The receptors shown here come from a boy younger than 18 in good health.

This clonotype was observed a few times. The limits of the CDR3 on the DNA are not certain, so only TCRdb's listed CDR3 is given. The V and J genes are TRBV7-2 and TRBJ2-1; TRBD2 was called by the table and not checked on the DNA. CDR1 and CDR2 from the germline V gene are SGHTA and FQGNSA. The CDR3 sequence runs 15 residues, both termini included. The CDR3 region is CASSTSGLAGNEQFF.

This chain connects TRBV7-9 to TRBJ2-5; D remains ambiguous. This CDR3 is built from 14 residues. The ends were cut back, 5 bases at V and 0 bases at J, with 10 bases in the middle. The germline V gene encodes CDR1 SEHNR and CDR2 FQNEAQ (reference sequence). The CDR3 nucleotides are TGTGCCAGCAGCCCTTTAGGATACCAAGAGACCCAGTACTTC. It yields the protein CASSPLGYQETQYF. Filled out from reference TRBV7-9 and TRBJ2-5, the complete variable domain reads DTGVSQNPRHKITKRGQNVTFRCDPISEHNRLYWYRQTLGQGPEFLTYFQNEAQLEKSRLLSDRFSAERPKGSFSTLEIQRTEQGDSAMYLCASSPLGYQETQYFGPGTRLLVL.

This clonotype was detected a few times. The chain is built from TRBV21-1 and TRBJ2-2; the table's D call, TRBD2, was not checked against the DNA. TRBV21-1 is reported as a pseudogene. This CDR3 has 20 amino acids. CDR3 bases: TGTGCCAGCAGCAAATATCCCCCGGCCGGGGGGGCCGAGAACACCGGGGAGCTGTTTTTT. It encodes CASSKYPPAGGAENTGELFF.

This clonotype was detected a few times. The chain couples TRBV29-1 to TRBJ1-1; maybe TRBD1 (5 bases). V lost 1 base, J lost 6 bases, and 12 bases lay in between. The CDR3 is made up of 13 amino acids. Germline V CDR1 and CDR2: SQVTM, ANQGSEA. CDR3 residues: CSVEVVGAPEAFF. In nucleotides, the CDR3 is TGCAGCGTTGAAGTAGTAGGGGCCCCTGAAGCTTTCTTT.

The rearrangement links TRBV27 to TRBJ2-1; 8 bases map to TRBD1. The CDR3 sequence is 16 residues long. J lost 2 bases, V lost 6 bases, and 9 bases had no gene match. CDR1 is MNHEY, CDR2 SMNVEV, per germline (reference sequence). The CDR3, as DNA: TGTGCCAGCAGGAGGGGACAGGCCTTCCCCTACAATGAGCAGTTCTTC. Its protein is CASRRGQAFPYNEQFF.

The chain couples TRBV9 to TRBJ2-5; TRBD2 is a possible D gene (6 bases). Per the germline V gene, CDR1 is SGDLS and CDR2 is YYNGEE. Trimming stripped 2 bases from V and 3 bases from J, with 17 bases between. CDR3 length equals 16 residues. CDR3 nucleotide sequence: TGTGCCAGCAGCGTGACCGCGGGACCAGTGAAAGAGACCCAGTACTTC. This encodes CASSVTAGPVKETQYF.

V usage is TRBV9 and J usage is TRBJ1-6; D is unclear. The CDR3 runs to 21 residues. Looked up from germline, CDR1 is SGDLS and CDR2 is YYNGEE. V was shortened by 0 bases and J by 7 bases, with 29 bases between the two germline ends. The CDR3 bases are TGTGCCAGCAGCGTAGCAGGCAGCTCTTCTTCAGGATGGATCTCGAATTCACCCCTCCACTTT. It specifies CASSVAGSSSSGWISNSPLHF.

This clonotype has more than one count but fewer than ten. The V gene is TRBV27, the J gene TRBJ2-5, with D hard to call. The DNA end lines up better with TRBJ2-1; the J call may be wrong. Looked up from germline, CDR1 is MNHEY and CDR2 is SMNVEV (reference sequence). The CDR3 runs 12 residues. The CDR3 bases are TGTGCCAGCAGTGACCCGGCCAATGAGCAGTTCTTC. This sequence encodes CASSDPANEQFF.

In its sample, this clonotype was seen a few times. The genes are TRBV5-1 and TRBJ1-1, with D maybe TRBD1 (5 bases). Germline loops: CDR1 SGHRS, CDR2 YFSETQ. Trimming pared 0 bases from V and 4 bases from J, leaving 13 bases between. The CDR3 contains 15 residues. CDR3 residues: CASSLEGLPVTEAFF. The CDR3 coding sequence is TGCGCCAGCAGCTTGGAGGGGCTTCCGGTCACTGAAGCTTTCTTT. Using reference TRBV5-1 and TRBJ1-1 for the parts outside the CDR3, the full variable domain is KAGVTQTPRYLIKTRGQQVTLSCSPISGHRSVSWYQQTPGQGLQFLFEYFSETQRNKGNFPGRFSGRQFSNSRSEMNVSTLELGDSALYLCASSLEGLPVTEAFFGQGTRLTVV.

A few counts support this clonotype. J is TRBJ1-6 and V is TRBV12-3 or TRBV12-4, with a possible D match to TRBD1 (6 bases). The CDR3 consists of 15 residues. V lost 6 bases, J lost 10 bases, and 19 bases lay in between. The chain's CDR3 is CASSNLQGPGSPLHF. Here the CDR3 DNA reads TGTGCCAGCAGCAACTTACAGGGCCCAGGGTCACCCCTCCACTTT.

The table lists this clonotype with a few counts. This chain connects TRBV7-9 to TRBJ2-7; 8 nucleotides line up with TRBD1. The CDR3 runs to 15 residues. Trimming cost V 5 bases and J 3 bases; bases outside gene matches: 9. Germline loops: CDR1 SEHNR, CDR2 FQNEAQ (reference sequence). The CDR3 is CASSAEGQGFYEQYF. As DNA, the CDR3 is TGTGCCAGCAGCGCGGAAGGACAGGGCTTCTACGAGCAGTACTTC. The full variable domain, completed using reference TRBV7-9 and TRBJ2-7, is DTGVSQNPRHKITKRGQNVTFRCDPISEHNRLYWYRQTLGQGPEFLTYFQNEAQLEKSRLLSDRFSAERPKGSFSTLEIQRTEQGDSAMYLCASSAEGQGFYEQYFGPGTRLTVT.

The chain is built from TRBV6-1 and TRBJ2-5; 11 nucleotides match TRBD2. The length of the CDR3 is 15 residues. The V gene's germline CDR1 is MNHNS and CDR2 SASEGT. J was trimmed by 2 bases and V by 7 bases; bases with no gene match: 6. The CDR3 DNA is TGTGCCAGCAACGGCCTAGCGGGGGGACAAGAGACCCAGTACTTC. This encodes CASNGLAGGQETQYF.

This chain uses TRBV6-6 with TRBJ2-7, with 7 bases that match TRBD1. J gave up 9 bases and V 2 bases, and 7 bases lay outside the gene matches. The CDR3 extends over 13 amino acids. Germline V lookup: CDR1 MNHNY, CDR2 SVGAGI (reference sequence). In DNA, the CDR3 is TGTGCCAGCAGTTACGAGACAGGGAGTGGGCAGTACTTC. Its translation: CASSYETGSGQYF.

This rearrangement joins TRBV6-2 or TRBV6-3 to TRBJ1-2; D gene unclear. V lost 7 bases and J 4 bases, leaving 16 bases between the germline ends. This CDR3 contains 14 residues. Germline CDR1 reads MNHEY; CDR2 reads SVGEGT. The CDR3 loop is CASTLQPTFYGYTF. The CDR3 bases are TGTGCCAGCACTTTACAGCCCACCTTCTATGGCTACACCTTC.

This rearrangement joins TRBV20-1 to TRBJ2-3; the match to TRBD1 covers 7 bases. The germline V gene encodes CDR1 DFQATT and CDR2 SNEGSKA (reference sequence). Unmatched junction bases numbered 8, after V lost 6 bases and J lost 2 bases. The CDR3 runs to 14 residues. CDR3 loop: CSAVRGTVTDTQYF. DNA for the CDR3: TGCAGTGCCGTCCGAGGGACAGTCACAGATACGCAGTATTTT.

This clonotype was counted once. The chain is built from TRBV6-4 and TRBJ2-3, with D possibly being TRBD1 (6 bases). The V and J ends lost 5 bases and 1 base respectively, with 13 bases between them. Germline V gene lookup returns CDR1 MRHNA and CDR2 SNTAGT. The CDR3 is 15 amino acids. The CDR3 DNA sequence: TGTGCCAGCAGTAAAACAGGGACCGGCACAGATACGCAGTATTTT. It translates to CASSKTGTGTDTQYF.

This clonotype was picked up a small number of times. This rearrangement joins TRBV13 to TRBJ1-2; a weak D match, TRBD1 (5 bases). This CDR3 spans 15 amino acids. Germline V gene lookup returns CDR1 PRHDT and CDR2 FYEKMQ (reference sequence). Trimming took off 0 bases at V and 4 bases at J, with 12 bases between the two ends. The CDR3 spells CASSLGFGAAYGYTF. DNA of the CDR3: TGTGCCAGCAGCTTAGGGTTCGGGGCAGCCTATGGCTACACCTTC.

Worth noting for this clonotype: One end of the junction varies from germline; a read error may be responsible. V and J are TRBV6-5 and TRBJ1-2; possible D gene TRBD1, 5 bases. There are 15 residues in the CDR3. CDR1 MNHEY and CDR2 SVGAGI come from the germline V gene. In DNA form, the CDR3 reads TGTGCCAGCAGTTACTCCCCGGACACTGACTATGGCTACATCTTC. Its protein is CASSYSPDTDYGYIF.

This clonotype has just a few counts. The chain links TRBV5-1 to TRBJ2-5, with 9 bases matching TRBD1. The V gene end was trimmed by 3 bases and the J gene end by 4 bases; junction bases not matched to a gene: 7. The CDR3 runs to 15 residues. Germline CDR1 and CDR2: SGHRS and YFSETQ. The CDR3 nucleotides are TGCGCCAGCAGCTGGCTGACAGGGGGACTAGAGACCCAGTACTTC. It encodes CASSWLTGGLETQYF.

This chain joins TRBV29-1 and TRBJ2-5; D may match TRBD1 or TRBD2 (5 bases each). The germline V gene has CDR1 SQVTM and CDR2 ANQGSEA. Trimming removed 5 bases from V and 0 bases from J, with 10 bases in between. The CDR3 spans 13 residues. The DNA of the CDR3 is TGCAGCGTTCGATGGGGGTACCAAGAGACCCAGTACTTC. It specifies CSVRWGYQETQYF.

This clonotype has a single count. The chain has TRBV29-1 and TRBJ1-4, with a possible D match to TRBD1 (6 bases). Deletions cut 8 bases from V and 6 bases from J, with 13 bases between. The CDR3 covers 12 residues. CDR1 SQVTM and CDR2 ANQGSEA come from the germline V gene. CDR3 region: CSISQGDEKLFF. The CDR3 region has the DNA TGCAGCATTTCACAGGGTGATGAAAAACTGTTTTTT.

V gene TRBV5-1 combines with J gene TRBJ2-3, with TRBD2 matching 8 bases. The CDR3 covers 15 residues. V lost 5 bases, J lost 2 bases, and 7 bases stayed unmatched. The germline V gene encodes CDR1 SGHRS and CDR2 YFSETQ. CDR3 DNA: TGCGCCAGCAGAGAGGAGCGGGGGATCACAGATACGCAGTATTTT. Its protein product is CASREERGITDTQYF.

The chain uses TRBV28 and TRBJ2-5, with D perhaps TRBD2 (7 bases). The J call is doubtful: the DNA matches TRBJ2-7 better. CDR3 length: 14 residues. CDR1 and CDR2 (germline): MDHEN, SYDVKM. The CDR3 DNA is TGTGCCAGCAGTTTGGGGGGGCCCACCTACGAGCAGTACTTC. It specifies CASSLGGPTYEQYF.

This clonotype showed up just a few times. The chain couples TRBV6-5 to TRBJ2-1; TRBD1 agrees at 9 bases. This CDR3 comprises 16 residues. V dropped 2 bases and J dropped 7; count of bases not matched to a gene: 9. CDR1 is MNHEY, CDR2 SVGAGI, per germline. CDR3 amino acids: CASSYLSQGAKNEQFF. The CDR3 DNA is TGTGCCAGCAGTTACCTGTCACAGGGGGCTAAGAATGAGCAGTTCTTC.

The V and J genes are TRBV2 and TRBJ2-3; 8 nucleotides line up with TRBD2. From germline, CDR1 is SNHLY and CDR2 FYNNEI. With V trimmed by 11 bases and J by 2 bases, 18 bases remained unmatched. This CDR3 spans 17 amino acids. The CDR3 is CAAFAGGPKVLTDTQYF. DNA of the CDR3: TGTGCCGCCTTCGCGGGAGGTCCTAAGGTCCTCACAGATACGCAGTATTTT.

J is TRBJ2-5 and V is TRBV7-8, with D perhaps TRBD2 (6 bases). The DNA end lines up better with TRBJ2-1; the J call may be wrong. Germline V gene data show CDR1 as SGHVS and CDR2 as FQNEAQ. CDR3 length: 15 residues. The CDR3 region is CASTTSRVRADEQFF. In DNA form, the CDR3 reads TGTGCCAGCACTACTAGCCGGGTTCGAGCTGATGAGCAGTTCTTC.

This clonotype turned up a few times. The chain uses TRBV7-8 and TRBJ2-3; D is perhaps TRBD1 or TRBD2 (5 bases each). CDR3 length equals 17 residues. CDR1 is SGHVS, CDR2 FQNEAQ, per germline. The ends were cut back, 4 bases at V and 5 bases at J, with 22 bases in the middle. The CDR3 nucleotides are TGTGCCAGCAGCTCAGTGGGCGGAGAGGGGTTGAGAGATACGCAGTATTTT. Translated: CASSSVGGEGLRDTQYF.

Comment on this clonotype: Germline is not matched at one junction end, which may reflect a read error. The V and J genes are TRBV20-1 and TRBJ1-3; maybe TRBD1 (6 bases). The CDR3 is made up of 13 amino acids. Per germline, CDR1 DFQATT and CDR2 SNEGSKA (reference sequence). CDR3 nucleotide sequence: TGCAGTGTTAGACAGGCAGCAGGAAACACCATATATTTT. The encoded protein is CSVRQAAGNTIYF.

This sequence joins TRBV2 and TRBJ2-5, with D hard to call. The CDR3 has 16 residues. The germline V gene encodes CDR1 SNHLY and CDR2 FYNNEI. The V end was cut by 3 bases, the J end by 2 bases, with 16 bases between. The DNA for the CDR3 is TGTGCCAGCAGTGATCTTTGGTCGGCAGAGCAAGAGACCCAGTACTTC. The encoded protein is CASSDLWSAEQETQYF.

The chain joins TRBV20-1 to TRBJ1-5; D is uncertain. Germline V gene sequence: CDR1 DFQATT, CDR2 SNEGSKA (reference sequence). The CDR3 runs 16 residues. The V end lost 1 base, the J end lost 2 bases, and 15 bases lay between the germline ends. The CDR3 reads CSARVPAGGGNQPQHF. The CDR3 DNA reads as TGCAGTGCTAGAGTACCGGCAGGCGGCGGCAATCAGCCCCAGCATTTT.

The CDR3 sequence is CASSAGTSADTQYF. In nucleotides, the CDR3 is TGTGCCAGCAGCGCCGGTACTAGCGCAGATACGCAGTATTTT. V is TRBV11-2 and J is TRBJ2-3, with 7 nucleotides matching TRBD2. From germline, CDR1 is SGHAT and CDR2 FQNNGV. The CDR3 has 14 residues. V lost 5 bases and J lost 4; bases outside the gene matches: 6.

This clonotype was picked up a small number of times. V usage is TRBV11-2 and J usage is TRBJ2-4; D unresolved. The V end lost 1 base, the J end lost 0 bases, and 13 bases lay between the germline ends. Germline V gene data show CDR1 as SGHAT and CDR2 as FQNNGV. This CDR3 comprises 17 residues. The CDR3 DNA is TGTGCCAGCAGCTTAGGAGCTACTCAACTAGCCAAAAACATTCAGTACTTC. Protein product: CASSLGATQLAKNIQYF.